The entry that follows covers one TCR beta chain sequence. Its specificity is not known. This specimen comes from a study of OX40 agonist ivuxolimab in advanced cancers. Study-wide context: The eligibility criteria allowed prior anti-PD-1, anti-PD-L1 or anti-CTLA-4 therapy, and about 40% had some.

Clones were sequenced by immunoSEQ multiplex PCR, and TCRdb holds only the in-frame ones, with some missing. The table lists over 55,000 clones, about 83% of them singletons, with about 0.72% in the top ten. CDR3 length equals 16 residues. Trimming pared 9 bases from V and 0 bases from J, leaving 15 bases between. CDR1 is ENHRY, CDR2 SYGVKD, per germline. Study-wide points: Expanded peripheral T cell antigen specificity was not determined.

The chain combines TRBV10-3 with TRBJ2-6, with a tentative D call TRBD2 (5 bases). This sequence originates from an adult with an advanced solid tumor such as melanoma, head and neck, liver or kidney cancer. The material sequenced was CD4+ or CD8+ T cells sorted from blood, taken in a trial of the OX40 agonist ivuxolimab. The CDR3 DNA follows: TGTGCCATAACGACGGGAAGTAGCTCTGGGGCCAACGTCCTGACTTTC. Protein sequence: CAITTGSSSGANVLTF.